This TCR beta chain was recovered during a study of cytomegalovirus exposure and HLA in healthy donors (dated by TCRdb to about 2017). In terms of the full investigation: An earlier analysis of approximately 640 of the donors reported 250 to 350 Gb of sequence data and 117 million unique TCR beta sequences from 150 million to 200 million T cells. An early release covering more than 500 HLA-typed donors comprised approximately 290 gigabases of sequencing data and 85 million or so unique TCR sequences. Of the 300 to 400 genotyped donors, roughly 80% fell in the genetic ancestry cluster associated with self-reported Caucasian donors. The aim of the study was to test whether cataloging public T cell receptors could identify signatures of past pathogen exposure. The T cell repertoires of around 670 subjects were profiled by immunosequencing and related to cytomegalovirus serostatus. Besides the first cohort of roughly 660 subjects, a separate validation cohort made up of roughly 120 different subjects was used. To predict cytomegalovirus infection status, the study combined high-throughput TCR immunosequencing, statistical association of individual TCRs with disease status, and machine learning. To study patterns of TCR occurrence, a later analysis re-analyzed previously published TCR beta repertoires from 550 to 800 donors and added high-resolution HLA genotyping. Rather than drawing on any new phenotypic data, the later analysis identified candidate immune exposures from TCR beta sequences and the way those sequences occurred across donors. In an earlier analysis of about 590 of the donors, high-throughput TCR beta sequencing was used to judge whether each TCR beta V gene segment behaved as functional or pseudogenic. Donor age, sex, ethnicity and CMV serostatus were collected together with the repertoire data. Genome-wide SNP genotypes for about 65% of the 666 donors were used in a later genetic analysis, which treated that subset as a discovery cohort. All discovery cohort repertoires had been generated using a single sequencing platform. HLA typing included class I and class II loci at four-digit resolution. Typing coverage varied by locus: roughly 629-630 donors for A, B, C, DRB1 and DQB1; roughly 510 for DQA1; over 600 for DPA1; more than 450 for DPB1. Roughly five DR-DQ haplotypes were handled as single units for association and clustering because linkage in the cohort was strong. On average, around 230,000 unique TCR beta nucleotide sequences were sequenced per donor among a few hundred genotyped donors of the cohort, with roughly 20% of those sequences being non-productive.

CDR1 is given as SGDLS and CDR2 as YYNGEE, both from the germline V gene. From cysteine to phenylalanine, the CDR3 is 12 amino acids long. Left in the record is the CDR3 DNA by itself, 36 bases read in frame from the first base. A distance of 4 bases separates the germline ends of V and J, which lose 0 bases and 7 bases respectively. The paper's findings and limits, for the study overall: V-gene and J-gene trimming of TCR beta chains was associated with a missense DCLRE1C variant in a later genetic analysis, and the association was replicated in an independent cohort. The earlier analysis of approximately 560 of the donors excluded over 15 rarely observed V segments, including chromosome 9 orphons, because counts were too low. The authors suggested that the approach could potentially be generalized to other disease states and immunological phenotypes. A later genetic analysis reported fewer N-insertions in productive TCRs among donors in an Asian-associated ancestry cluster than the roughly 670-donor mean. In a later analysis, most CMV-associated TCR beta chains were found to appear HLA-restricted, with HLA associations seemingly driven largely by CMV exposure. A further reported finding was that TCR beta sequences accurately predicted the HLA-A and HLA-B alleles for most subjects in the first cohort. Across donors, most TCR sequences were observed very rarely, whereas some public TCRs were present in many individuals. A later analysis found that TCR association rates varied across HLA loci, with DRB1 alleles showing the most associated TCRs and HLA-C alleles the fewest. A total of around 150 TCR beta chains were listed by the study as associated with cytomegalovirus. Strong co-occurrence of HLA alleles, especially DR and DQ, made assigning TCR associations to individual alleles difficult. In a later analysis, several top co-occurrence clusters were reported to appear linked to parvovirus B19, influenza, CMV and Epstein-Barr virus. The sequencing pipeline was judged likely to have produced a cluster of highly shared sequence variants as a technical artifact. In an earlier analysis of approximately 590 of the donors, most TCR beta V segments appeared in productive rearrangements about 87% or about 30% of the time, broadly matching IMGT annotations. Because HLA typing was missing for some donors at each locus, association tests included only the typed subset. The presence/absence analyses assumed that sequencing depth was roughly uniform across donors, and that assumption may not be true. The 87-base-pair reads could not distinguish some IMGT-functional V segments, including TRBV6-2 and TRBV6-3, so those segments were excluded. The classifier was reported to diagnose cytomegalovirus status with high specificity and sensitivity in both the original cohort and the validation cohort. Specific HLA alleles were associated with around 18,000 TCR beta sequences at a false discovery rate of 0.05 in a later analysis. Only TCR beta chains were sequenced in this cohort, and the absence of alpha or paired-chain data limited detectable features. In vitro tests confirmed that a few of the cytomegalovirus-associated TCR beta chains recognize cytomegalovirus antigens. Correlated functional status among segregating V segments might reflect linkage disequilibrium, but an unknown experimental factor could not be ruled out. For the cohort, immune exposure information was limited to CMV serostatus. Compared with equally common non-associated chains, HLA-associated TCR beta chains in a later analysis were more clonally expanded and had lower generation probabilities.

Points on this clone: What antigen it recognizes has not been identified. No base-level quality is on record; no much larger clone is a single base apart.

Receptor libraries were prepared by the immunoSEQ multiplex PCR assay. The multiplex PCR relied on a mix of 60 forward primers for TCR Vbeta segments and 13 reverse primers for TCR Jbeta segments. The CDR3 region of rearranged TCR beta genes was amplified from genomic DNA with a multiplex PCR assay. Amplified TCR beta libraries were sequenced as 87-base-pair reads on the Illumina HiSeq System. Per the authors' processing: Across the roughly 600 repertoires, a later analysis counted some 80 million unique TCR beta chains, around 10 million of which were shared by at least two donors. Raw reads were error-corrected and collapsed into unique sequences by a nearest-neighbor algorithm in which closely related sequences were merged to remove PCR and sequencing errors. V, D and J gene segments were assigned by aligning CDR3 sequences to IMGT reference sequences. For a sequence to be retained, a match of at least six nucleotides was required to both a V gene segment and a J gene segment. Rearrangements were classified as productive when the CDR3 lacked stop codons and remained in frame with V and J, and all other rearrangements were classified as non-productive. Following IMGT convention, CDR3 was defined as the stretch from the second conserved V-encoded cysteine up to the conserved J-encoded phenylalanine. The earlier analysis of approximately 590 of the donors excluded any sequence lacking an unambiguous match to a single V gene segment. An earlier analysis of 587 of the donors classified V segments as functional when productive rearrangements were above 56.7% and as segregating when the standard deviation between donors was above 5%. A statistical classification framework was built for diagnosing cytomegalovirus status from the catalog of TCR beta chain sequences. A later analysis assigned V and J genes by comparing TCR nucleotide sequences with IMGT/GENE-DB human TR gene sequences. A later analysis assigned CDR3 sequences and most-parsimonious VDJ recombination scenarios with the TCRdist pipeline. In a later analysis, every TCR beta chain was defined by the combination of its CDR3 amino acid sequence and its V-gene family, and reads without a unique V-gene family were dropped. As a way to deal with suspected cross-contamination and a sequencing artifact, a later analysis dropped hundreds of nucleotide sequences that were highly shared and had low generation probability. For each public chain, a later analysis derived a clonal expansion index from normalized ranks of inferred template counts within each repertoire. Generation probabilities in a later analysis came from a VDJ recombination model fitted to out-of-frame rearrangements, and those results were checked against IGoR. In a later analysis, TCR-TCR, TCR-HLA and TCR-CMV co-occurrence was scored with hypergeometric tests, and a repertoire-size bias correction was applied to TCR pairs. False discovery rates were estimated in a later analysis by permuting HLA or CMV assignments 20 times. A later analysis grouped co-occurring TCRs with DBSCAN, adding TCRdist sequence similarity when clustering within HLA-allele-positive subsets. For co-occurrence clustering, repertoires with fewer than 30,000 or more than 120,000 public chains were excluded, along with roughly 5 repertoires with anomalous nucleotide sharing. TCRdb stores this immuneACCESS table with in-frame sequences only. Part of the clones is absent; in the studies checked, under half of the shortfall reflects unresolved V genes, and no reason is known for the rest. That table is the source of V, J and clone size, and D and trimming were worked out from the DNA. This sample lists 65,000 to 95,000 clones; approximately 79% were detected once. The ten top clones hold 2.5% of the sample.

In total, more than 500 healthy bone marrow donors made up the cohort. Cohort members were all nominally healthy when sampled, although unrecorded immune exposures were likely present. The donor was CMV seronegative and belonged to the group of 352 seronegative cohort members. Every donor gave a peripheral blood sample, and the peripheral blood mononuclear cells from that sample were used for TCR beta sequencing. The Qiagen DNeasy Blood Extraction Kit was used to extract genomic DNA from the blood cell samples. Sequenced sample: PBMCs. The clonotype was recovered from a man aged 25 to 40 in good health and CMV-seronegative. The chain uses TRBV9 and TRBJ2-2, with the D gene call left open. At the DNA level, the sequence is TGTGCCAGCAGCGTAGTAGACGGGGAGCTGTTTTTT. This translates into CASSVVDGELFF.